Listed below are T cell receptor beta chains from one sample, sequenced in a study of cytomegalovirus exposure and HLA in healthy donors. Repertoires were generated with immunoSEQ multiplex PCR, while TCRdb's copy carries only in-frame clones and drops some. The sample contains 100,000 to 150,000 clones, 80% of which appear only once. The source material was PBMCs. Receptors were obtained from a man under 40 in good health and CMV-seronegative. Each CDR3 is given with its conserved first and last residue. A D gene is named only where the DNA matches it firmly. The listing skips clone size in some rows; elsewhere it reads once, few, many or a size class.

CDR3 protein: CASSFGTGSYEQYF
CDR3 DNA: TGCGCCAGCAGCTTCGGGACAGGGTCGTACGAGCAGTACTTC
D gene: TRBD1
clone size: .
J gene: TRBJ2-7
V gene: TRBV5-1

CDR3 protein: CASSLAGLHNEQFF
CDR3 DNA: TGTGCCAGCAGCTTAGCGGGGTTACACAATGAGCAGTTCTTC
D gene: .
clone size: .
J gene: TRBJ2-1
V gene: TRBV13

CDR3 protein: CASRQGGTGELFF
CDR3 DNA: TGTGCCAGCAGGCAGGGAGGCACCGGGGAGCTGTTTTTT
D gene: .
clone size: .
J gene: TRBJ2-2
V gene: TRBV6-4

CDR3 protein: CASSRRSTTGGFGANVLTF
CDR3 DNA: TGTGCCAGCAGCCGACGTTCCACCACAGGGGGCTTCGGGGCCAACGTCCTGACTTTC
D gene: TRBD1
clone size: .
J gene: TRBJ2-6
V gene: TRBV4-2

CDR3 protein: CASSEAGQLGEKLFF
CDR3 DNA: TGTGCCAGCAGTGAAGCTGGGCAGCTTGGTGAAAAACTGTTTTTT
D gene: .
clone size: .
J gene: TRBJ1-4
V gene: TRBV6-1

CDR3 protein: CASSFLSSSYNEQFF
CDR3 DNA: TGTGCCAGCAGCTTTCTTTCTAGCTCCTACAATGAGCAGTTCTTC
D gene: .
clone size: .
J gene: TRBJ2-1
V gene: TRBV7-2

CDR3 protein: CASSQGQDYYEQYF
CDR3 DNA: TGCGCCAGCAGCCAAGGACAGGATTACTACGAGCAGTACTTC
D gene: .
clone size: .
J gene: TRBJ2-7
V gene: TRBV4-3

CDR3 protein: CASNQGGAQETQYF
CDR3 DNA: TGTGCCAGCAACCAAGGGGGGGCCCAAGAGACCCAGTACTTC
D gene: .
clone size: .
J gene: TRBJ2-5
V gene: TRBV28

CDR3 protein: CASSFGTGLGYTF
CDR3 DNA: TGTGCCAGCAGTTTTGGGACGGGACTTGGCTACACCTTC
D gene: .
clone size: few
J gene: TRBJ1-2
V gene: TRBV28

CDR3 protein: CASSFRSSYNEQFF
CDR3 DNA: TGTGCCAGCAGCTTCCGGTCGTCCTACAATGAGCAGTTCTTC
D gene: .
clone size: .
J gene: TRBJ2-1
V gene: TRBV7-8

CDR3 protein: CASSPTSTDTQYF
CDR3 DNA: TGTGCCAGCAGTCCTACTAGCACAGATACGCAGTATTTT
D gene: .
clone size: .
J gene: TRBJ2-3
V gene: TRBV27

CDR3 protein: CASSESTYEQYF
CDR3 DNA: TGTGCCAGCAGTGAAAGCACCTACGAGCAGTACTTC
D gene: .
clone size: few
J gene: TRBJ2-7
V gene: TRBV2

CDR3 protein: CASSTGLAGPIQETQYF
CDR3 DNA: TGCGCCAGCAGCACGGGACTAGCGGGACCCATTCAAGAGACCCAGTACTTC
D gene: TRBD2
clone size: once
J gene: TRBJ2-5
V gene: TRBV5-1

CDR3 protein: CASSLDTYNSPLHF
CDR3 DNA: TGTGCCAGCAGCTTAGACACGTATAATTCACCCCTCCACTTT
D gene: .
clone size: .
J gene: TRBJ1-6
V gene: TRBV7-9

CDR3 protein: CASSNTWWQFF
CDR3 DNA: TGTGCCAGCAGCAATACTTGGTGGCAGTTCTTC
D gene: .
clone size: .
J gene: TRBJ2-1
V gene: TRBV28

CDR3 protein: CASSPPGQNYEQYF
CDR3 DNA: TGTGCCAGCTCACCACCAGGACAGAACTACGAGCAGTACTTC
D gene: .
clone size: .
J gene: TRBJ2-7
V gene: TRBV18

CDR3 protein: CASSQGRELAHNEQFF
CDR3 DNA: TGCGCCAGCAGCCAAGGGCGGGAGCTCGCTCACAATGAGCAGTTCTTC
D gene: TRBD2
clone size: .
J gene: TRBJ2-1
V gene: TRBV4-1

CDR3 protein: CASSLERQGAFGNTIYF
CDR3 DNA: TGCGCCAGCAGCTTAGAGAGACAGGGTGCATTCGGAAACACCATATATTTT
D gene: TRBD1
clone size: .
J gene: TRBJ1-3
V gene: TRBV5-1

CDR3 protein: CASSLRGRREQYF
CDR3 DNA: TGTGCCAGCAGCCTCAGGGGCAGGCGCGAGCAGTACTTC
D gene: .
clone size: .
J gene: TRBJ2-7
V gene: TRBV5-6

CDR3 protein: CASSNRDRGLNTEAFF
CDR3 DNA: TGTGCCAGCAGCAACCGGGACAGGGGCCTGAACACTGAAGCTTTCTTT
D gene: TRBD1
clone size: .
J gene: TRBJ1-1
V gene: TRBV14

CDR3 protein: CASSLQETQYF
CDR3 DNA: TGTGCCAGCAGTTTACAGGAGACCCAGTACTTC
D gene: .
clone size: few
J gene: TRBJ2-5
V gene: TRBV27

CDR3 protein: CASSLSWGAGANVLTF
CDR3 DNA: TGCGCCAGCAGCCTCTCGTGGGGAGCTGGGGCCAACGTCCTGACTTTC
D gene: .
clone size: .
J gene: TRBJ2-6
V gene: TRBV4-3

CDR3 protein: CASSQGAGGPQHF
CDR3 DNA: TGCGCCAGCAGCCAAGGCGCCGGGGGGCCCCAGCATTTT
D gene: .
clone size: .
J gene: TRBJ1-5
V gene: TRBV4-3

CDR3 protein: CSVSQEMNTEAFF
CDR3 DNA: TGCAGCGTTTCACAGGAAATGAACACTGAAGCTTTCTTT
D gene: .
clone size: .
J gene: TRBJ1-1
V gene: TRBV29-1

CDR3 protein: CASSFQGAPQDYEQYF
CDR3 DNA: TGTGCCAGCAGTTTCCAGGGGGCCCCTCAAGACTACGAGCAGTACTTC
D gene: TRBD1
clone size: .
J gene: TRBJ2-7
V gene: TRBV28

CDR3 protein: CASRRTGDSYEQYF
CDR3 DNA: TGCGCCAGCAGAAGGACAGGGGACTCCTACGAGCAGTACTTC
D gene: TRBD1
clone size: .
J gene: TRBJ2-7
V gene: TRBV5-1

CDR3 protein: CASSLETDQETQYF
CDR3 DNA: TGTGCCAGCAGCTTGGAAACTGACCAAGAGACCCAGTACTTC
D gene: .
clone size: .
J gene: TRBJ2-5
V gene: TRBV5-4

CDR3 protein: CATSRVRDREGFGYTF
CDR3 DNA: TGTGCCACCAGCAGAGTGAGGGACAGGGAGGGTTTTGGCTACACCTTC
D gene: TRBD1
clone size: .
J gene: TRBJ1-2
V gene: TRBV15

CDR3 protein: CASSPSGSYHEQFF
CDR3 DNA: TGTGCCAGCAGTCCTAGCGGGAGTTACCATGAGCAGTTCTTC
D gene: TRBD2
clone size: .
J gene: TRBJ2-1
V gene: TRBV6-5

CDR3 protein: CSVKAGGSTDTQYF
CDR3 DNA: TGCAGCGTTAAAGCGGGAGGGAGCACAGATACGCAGTATTTT
D gene: TRBD2
clone size: .
J gene: TRBJ2-3
V gene: TRBV29-1

CDR3 protein: CSAPRLEADTQYF
CDR3 DNA: TGCAGCGCGCCAAGACTCGAGGCAGATACGCAGTATTTT
D gene: .
clone size: .
J gene: TRBJ2-3
V gene: TRBV29-1

CDR3 protein: CSVATGTGGGEQYF
CDR3 DNA: TGCAGCGTGGCTACGGGGACAGGGGGAGGCGAGCAGTACTTC
D gene: TRBD1
clone size: .
J gene: TRBJ2-7
V gene: TRBV29-1

CDR3 protein: CSVDTGTDTQYF
CDR3 DNA: TGCAGCGTTGACACAGGCACAGATACGCAGTATTTT
D gene: .
clone size: .
J gene: TRBJ2-3
V gene: TRBV29-1

CDR3 protein: CSGQQGTGNTIYF
CDR3 DNA: TGCAGCGGACAACAGGGGACCGGAAACACCATATATTTT
D gene: TRBD1
clone size: once
J gene: TRBJ1-3
V gene: TRBV29-1

CDR3 protein: CASSPQGLRGTEAFF
CDR3 DNA: TGTGCCAGCAGCCCCCAGGGACTTCGGGGCACTGAAGCTTTCTTT
D gene: .
clone size: .
J gene: TRBJ1-1
V gene: TRBV9

CDR3 protein: CASSLQGAEEAFF
CDR3 DNA: TGTGCCAGCAGCCTACAGGGGGCTGAGGAAGCTTTCTTT
D gene: TRBD1
clone size: .
J gene: TRBJ1-1
V gene: TRBV2

CDR3 protein: CASSLQVRSYEQYF
CDR3 DNA: TGTGCCAGCAGTCTACAGGTTCGCTCCTACGAGCAGTACTTC
D gene: .
clone size: .
J gene: TRBJ2-7
V gene: TRBV6-5

CDR3 protein: CAITTDRRANYGYTF
CDR3 DNA: TGTGCCATCACTACGGACAGGCGAGCTAACTATGGCTACACCTTC
D gene: TRBD1
clone size: .
J gene: TRBJ1-2
V gene: TRBV10-3

CDR3 protein: CASSYPAGNTEAFF
CDR3 DNA: TGTGCCAGCAGTTACCCGGCAGGGAACACTGAAGCTTTCTTT
D gene: .
clone size: .
J gene: TRBJ1-1
V gene: TRBV6-6

CDR3 protein: CAISRGGLSEKLFF
CDR3 DNA: TGTGCCATCAGTCGGGGGGGTCTCAGCGAAAAACTGTTTTTT
D gene: .
clone size: .
J gene: TRBJ1-4
V gene: TRBV10-3

CDR3 protein: CASSGGLAGVEQYF
CDR3 DNA: TGTGCCAGCAGCGGGGGACTAGCGGGAGTCGAGCAGTACTTC
D gene: TRBD2
clone size: .
J gene: TRBJ2-7
V gene: TRBV2